The rows below give T cell receptor beta chains drawn from one sample of a study of cytomegalovirus exposure and HLA in healthy donors. Here immunoSEQ multiplex PCR was the method, and the copy in TCRdb shows in-frame clones only, minus some. The repertoire includes 190,000 or so clones, roughly 87% of them detected once, and roughly 1.6% sits in the top ten. What was sequenced was PBMCs. The receptors here all came from a man aged 45-65 years in good health and CMV-seronegative. CDR3s include the opening cysteine and the closing phenylalanine or tryptophan. The D gene is left open where the match is weak. Not every row has a clone size; where given, it reads once, few, many or a size class.

v_call	j_call	d_call	clone_size	cdr3_nt	cdr3_aa
TRBV19	TRBJ2-7	-	few	TGTGCCAGTAGTCTGGGGGGGCCCTACCTCTCCTACGAGCAGTACTTC	CASSLGGPYLSYEQYF
TRBV5-6	TRBJ1-5	-	once	TGTGCCAGCAGCTTAGGAGGGTGGGGCAATCAGCCCCAGCATTTT	CASSLGGWGNQPQHF
TRBV14	TRBJ2-7	-	-	TGTGCCAGCAGCCAAGACAGGGCGAGGCGTTCCGAGCAGTACTTC	CASSQDRARRSEQYF
TRBV7-2	TRBJ1-4	-	-	TGTGCCAGCAGCCGTGGGCGCCCTAATGAAAAACTGTTTTTT	CASSRGRPNEKLFF
TRBV28	TRBJ2-7	TRBD1	-	TGTGCCAGTCCAGCCGGGACAGGGACTTCCGACGAGCAGTACTTC	CASPAGTGTSDEQYF
TRBV28	TRBJ2-5	-	-	TGTGCCAGCAGTTCATGGGGTATGGCTAGTCAAGAGACCCAGTACTTC	CASSSWGMASQETQYF
TRBV6-6	TRBJ2-6	TRBD1	-	TGTGCCAGCAGCGGACAGGGGGCCTCTGGGGCCAACGTCCTGACTTTC	CASSGQGASGANVLTF
TRBV6-5	TRBJ2-7	TRBD2	-	TGTGCCAGCAGTTCTAGCGGGAGCTCCTACGAGCAGTACTTC	CASSSSGSSYEQYF
TRBV28	TRBJ1-4	-	-	TGTGCCAGCAGTTCCTTTCCGCGCCGGACAAGCTCGTATGAAAAACTGTTTTTT	CASSSFPRRTSSYEKLFF
TRBV7-9	TRBJ1-6	-	-	TGTGCCAGCAGCCAATATCAAACAAATTCACCCCTCCACTTT	CASSQYQTNSPLHF
TRBV18	TRBJ2-5	-	few	TGTGCCAGCTCAGAGAACCAGGGCCTACGAGAGACCCAGTACTTC	CASSENQGLRETQYF
TRBV6-1	TRBJ2-2	TRBD1	-	TGTGCCAGCAGCCCCGGGACAGTAAACACCGGGGAGCTGTTTTTT	CASSPGTVNTGELFF
TRBV7-3	TRBJ2-5	-	-	TGTGCCAGCAGCCCGGGGGTCAGAGAGACCCAGTACTTC	CASSPGVRETQYF
TRBV7-3	TRBJ1-1	TRBD1	-	TGTGCCAGCAGCCCGACAGGGGGGGGTTACACTGAAGCTTTCTTT	CASSPTGGGYTEAFF
TRBV30	TRBJ1-3	-	-	TGTGCCTGGAGTGGGGGCCCCCCTGGAAACACCATATATTTT	CAWSGGPPGNTIYF
TRBV10-2	TRBJ2-3	TRBD2	-	TGCGCCAGCACTGTAGCGGGGGGCGGGACAGATACGCAGTATTTT	CASTVAGGGTDTQYF
TRBV11-2	TRBJ2-2	-	-	TGTGCCAGCAGGTTTAACGAGGCGGCCCGGGAGCTGTTTTTT	CASRFNEAARELFF
TRBV6-5	TRBJ1-2	TRBD1	-	TGTGCCAGCAGAGAGAGACAGGGGGCAATTAACGGCTACACCTTC	CASRERQGAINGYTF
TRBV7-2	TRBJ2-7	-	-	TGTGCCAGCAGCTTTAGGGGCTACGAGCAGTACTTC	CASSFRGYEQYF
TRBV28	TRBJ1-1	TRBD1	-	TGTGCCAGCAGGACCGGGACAGGGTGGGCTGAAGCTTTCTTT	CASRTGTGWAEAFF
TRBV6-5	TRBJ2-7	TRBD1	-	TGTGCCAGCAGTCCACCTGGGACAGAACGGCGGGAGCAGTACTTC	CASSPPGTERREQYF
TRBV7-2	TRBJ2-1	-	-	TGTGCCAGCGGCCGGAGGCTAGGGGGTCAGTTCTTC	CASGRRLGGQFF
TRBV7-9	TRBJ2-1	TRBD2	-	TGTGCCAGCTTAACTAGCGGGAGAGGAAATGAGCAGTTCTTC	CASLTSGRGNEQFF
TRBV5-1	TRBJ1-1	-	-	TGCGCCAGCAGCTTGGAGCCTAGGAACACTGAAGCTTTCTTT	CASSLEPRNTEAFF
TRBV19	TRBJ2-3	-	-	TGTGCCAGTAGTATAGGGAGACTAGTTACAGATACGCAGTATTTT	CASSIGRLVTDTQYF
TRBV7-8	TRBJ2-7	-	-	TGTGCCAGCAGCTTAGTAGAGACAGCGACCTACGAGCAGTACTTC	CASSLVETATYEQYF
TRBV28	TRBJ2-3	TRBD2	-	TGTGCCAGCAGTGCTCCGGGACTAGCGGATGACGCGGATACGCAGTATTTT	CASSAPGLADDADTQYF
TRBV6-1	TRBJ1-2	TRBD1	-	TGTGCCAGCAGACAGGGACAGGGGGCTTCAGATGGCTACACCTTC	CASRQGQGASDGYTF
TRBV28	TRBJ1-5	TRBD1	-	TGTGCCAGCTCAAAAACAGGGGGCGCGAGCAATCAGCCCCAGCATTTT	CASSKTGGASNQPQHF
TRBV28	TRBJ1-5	-	-	TGTGCCAGCAGTTCAGACAGTGCTAATCAGCCCCAGCATTTT	CASSSDSANQPQHF
TRBV11-2	TRBJ2-7	-	few	TGTGCCAGCAGACCGACTGACAGCTCTTCCTACGAGCAGTACTTC	CASRPTDSSSYEQYF
TRBV7-9	TRBJ1-2	TRBD1	-	TGTGCCAGCAGCCCAACCTCCGGGACAGCGGTTTCCTTC	CASSPTSGTAVSF
TRBV9	TRBJ2-2	-	-	TGTGCCAGCAGCCCCCTCCGGGGGACAGTCCCGAACACCGGGGAGCTGTTTTTT	CASSPLRGTVPNTGELFF
TRBV28	TRBJ2-2	TRBD2	once	TGTGCCAGCCGCGGGGGGGGGACCAACACCGGGGAGCTGTTTTTT	CASRGGGTNTGELFF
TRBV6-1	TRBJ2-5	-	-	TGTGCCAGCAGCCTTGGACTAGAGACCCAGTACTTC	CASSLGLETQYF
TRBV11-2	TRBJ1-2	TRBD1	-	TGTGCCAGCAGCCCCCCCACAGGGGTTTATGGCTACACCTTC	CASSPPTGVYGYTF
TRBV7-8	TRBJ2-2	-	-	TGTGCCAGCAGCGGGGGGTTTGTAGGCGGGGAGCTGTTTTTT	CASSGGFVGGELFF
TRBV10-3	TRBJ1-5	-	once	TGTGCCATCAGCCGGGAAACTGGGCGGCCCCAGCATTTT	CAISRETGRPQHF
TRBV7-2	TRBJ2-5	-	-	TGTGCCAGCAGCCAGCAGGAAAAAGAGACCCAGTACTTC	CASSQQEKETQYF
TRBV6-5	TRBJ2-7	TRBD2	-	TGTGCCAGCAGTCCCCGACTAGCCTCGGACGGCGAGCAGTACTTC	CASSPRLASDGEQYF
TRBV6-1	TRBJ2-5	-	-	TGTGCCAGCAGTGGAGGGGGGGTAGAGACCCAGTACTTC	CASSGGGVETQYF
TRBV4-1	TRBJ1-2	-	-	TGCGCCAGCAGCCAAGATGCGGCGGCCACCTTTAACTATGGCTACACCTTC	CASSQDAAATFNYGYTF
TRBV27	TRBJ1-1	TRBD1	-	TGTGCCAGCAGTTTATTTGGCCTTAGACCGGACAGGGGTCTTGGTACTGAAGCTTTCTTT	CASSLFGLRPDRGLGTEAFF
TRBV11-2	TRBJ2-7	TRBD2	-	TGTGCCAGCAGCTTAGCCTCTAGCGGGGCTCCTTACGAGCAGTACTTC	CASSLASSGAPYEQYF
TRBV10-3	TRBJ2-3	-	-	TGTGCCACAGGCGGGGGCGATACGCAGTATTTT	CATGGGDTQYF
TRBV5-6	TRBJ2-1	TRBD2	few	TGTGCCAGCAGCTTGGCTGGGACTAGCGCGGTTGAGCAGTTCTTC	CASSLAGTSAVEQFF
TRBV6-1	TRBJ1-2	TRBD1	-	TGTGCCAGCAGTGGGGGACAGGCAATTGTCTATGGCTACACCTTC	CASSGGQAIVYGYTF
TRBV4-3	TRBJ1-2	-	-	TGCGCCAGCAGCCAAGACAGGGGCTATGGCTACACCTTC	CASSQDRGYGYTF
TRBV5-4	TRBJ2-7	-	-	TGTGCCAGCAGCTTGGCTGGGGACACCTACGAGCAGTACTTC	CASSLAGDTYEQYF
TRBV27	TRBJ2-1	-	-	TGTGCCAGCAGTTTACAACTAGAGTCGATGGTTAATGAGCAGTTCTTC	CASSLQLESMVNEQFF
TRBV28	TRBJ1-5	-	-	TGTGCCAGCAGTTCACAGGCAGGAAGCAATCAGCCCCAGCATTTT	CASSSQAGSNQPQHF
TRBV6-4	TRBJ2-2	-	-	TGTGCCAGCAGACGAAGGGGGAACACCGGGGAGCTGTTTTTT	CASRRRGNTGELFF
TRBV14	TRBJ2-5	TRBD1	-	TGTGCCAGCAGCCACCTGGACAGGGGGGAGACCCAGTACTTC	CASSHLDRGETQYF
TRBV5-8	TRBJ1-4	TRBD1	-	TGTGCCAGCAGCAGGGGACAGGGAAATGAAAAACTGTTTTTT	CASSRGQGNEKLFF
TRBV4-3	TRBJ2-3	TRBD2	-	TGCGCCAGCAGCCAATTTAGCGGGAGTCAAACAGATACGCAGTATTTT	CASSQFSGSQTDTQYF
TRBV28	TRBJ2-2	-	-	TGTGCCAGCAGTTTCGAGGGGGTTCGGACCGGGGAGCTGTTTTTT	CASSFEGVRTGELFF
TRBV5-8	TRBJ2-7	-	few	TGTGCCAGCAGCTTGGAACAGGGCGCATACGAGCAGTACTTC	CASSLEQGAYEQYF
TRBV9	TRBJ1-1	-	once	TGTGCCAGCAATATAGGGGAGGGCCCTGAAGCTTTCTTT	CASNIGEGPEAFF
TRBV7-2	TRBJ2-5	TRBD1	-	TGTGCCAGCAGCCCCGGGACAGGCCAAGAGACCCAGTACTTC	CASSPGTGQETQYF